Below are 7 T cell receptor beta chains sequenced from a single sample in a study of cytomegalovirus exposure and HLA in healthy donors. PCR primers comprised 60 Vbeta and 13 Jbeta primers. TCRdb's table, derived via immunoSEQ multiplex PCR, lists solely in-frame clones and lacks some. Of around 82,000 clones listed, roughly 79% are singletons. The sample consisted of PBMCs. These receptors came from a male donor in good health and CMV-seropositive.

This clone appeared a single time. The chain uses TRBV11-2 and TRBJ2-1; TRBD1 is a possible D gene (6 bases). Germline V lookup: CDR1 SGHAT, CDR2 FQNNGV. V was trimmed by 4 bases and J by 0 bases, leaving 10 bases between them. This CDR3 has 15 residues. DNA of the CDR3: TGTGCCAGCAGCTCTGGGACATTCTCCTACAATGAGCAGTTCTTC. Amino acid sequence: CASSSGTFSYNEQFF.

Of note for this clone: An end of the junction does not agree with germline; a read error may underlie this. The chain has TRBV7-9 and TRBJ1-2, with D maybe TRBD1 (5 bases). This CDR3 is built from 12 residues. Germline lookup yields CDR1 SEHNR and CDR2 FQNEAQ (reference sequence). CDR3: CSSSNSGTAITF. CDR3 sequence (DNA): TGTTCCAGCAGCAATTCCGGGACTGCTATCACCTTC.

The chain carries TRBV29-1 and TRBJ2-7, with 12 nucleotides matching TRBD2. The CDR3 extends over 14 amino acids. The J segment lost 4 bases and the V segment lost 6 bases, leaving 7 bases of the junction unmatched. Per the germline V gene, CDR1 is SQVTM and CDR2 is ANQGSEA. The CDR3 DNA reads TGCAGCGTCACCAGACTAGCGGGAGTATACGAGCAGTACTTC. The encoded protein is CSVTRLAGVYEQYF.

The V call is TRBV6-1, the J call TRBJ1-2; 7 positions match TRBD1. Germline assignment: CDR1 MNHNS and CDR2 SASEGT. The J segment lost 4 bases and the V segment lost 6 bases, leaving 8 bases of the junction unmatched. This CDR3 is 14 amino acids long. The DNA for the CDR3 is TGTGCCAGCAGCCCTTGGGACAGCCTCTATGGCTACACCTTC. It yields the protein CASSPWDSLYGYTF.

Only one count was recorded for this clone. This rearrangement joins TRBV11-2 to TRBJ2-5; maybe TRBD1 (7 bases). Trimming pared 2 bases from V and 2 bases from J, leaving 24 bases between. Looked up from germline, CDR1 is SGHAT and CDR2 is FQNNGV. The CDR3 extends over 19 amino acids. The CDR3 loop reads CASSLLYGWAGGPQETQYF. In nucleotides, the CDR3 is TGTGCCAGCAGCTTATTGTACGGGTGGGCAGGGGGGCCACAAGAGACCCAGTACTTC.

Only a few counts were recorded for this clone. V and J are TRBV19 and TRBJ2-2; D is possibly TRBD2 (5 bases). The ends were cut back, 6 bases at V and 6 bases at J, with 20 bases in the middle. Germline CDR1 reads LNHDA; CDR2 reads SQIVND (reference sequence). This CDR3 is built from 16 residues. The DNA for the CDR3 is TGTGCCAGTAGCCCAGTCCTCGGGATAGGCGCCGGGGAGCTGTTTTTT. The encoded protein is CASSPVLGIGAGELFF.

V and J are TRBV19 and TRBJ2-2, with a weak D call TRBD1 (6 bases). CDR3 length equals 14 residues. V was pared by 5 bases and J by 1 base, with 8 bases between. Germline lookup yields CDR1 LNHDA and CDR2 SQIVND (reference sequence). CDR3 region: CASSLGQNTGELFF. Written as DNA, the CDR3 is TGTGCCAGTAGTCTGGGACAGAACACCGGGGAGCTGTTTTTT.